The 18 T cell receptor beta chains below come from one sample, sequenced in a study of cytomegalovirus exposure and HLA in healthy donors. Researchers ran the PCR with 60 Vbeta and 13 Jbeta primers. Libraries were prepared by immunoSEQ multiplex PCR; TCRdb keeps only in-frame clonotypes and omits some of them. The sample records 140,000 to 150,000 clones, 70% being singletons. Sequencing was done on a sample of PBMCs. The receptors shown here come from a woman aged 60-70 years in good health and CMV-seropositive.

This clone turned up a few times. This chain joins TRBV18 and TRBJ2-1; TRBD1 might be the D (6 bases). CDR1 is KGHSH, CDR2 LQKENI, per germline. The CDR3 sequence is 16 residues long. V lost 0 bases and J lost 5, with 14 bases in between. The CDR3 region has the DNA TGTGCCAGCTCACCACCGGCGGCTGGACAGAACAATGAGCAGTTCTTC. It yields the protein CASSPPAAGQNNEQFF.

The CDR3 nucleotides read TGTGCCAGCAGGAGTCGGGTATCCTACGAGCAGTACTTC. Protein sequence: CASRSRVSYEQYF. V is TRBV7-2 and J is TRBJ2-7; D is uncertain. Germline V gene lookup returns CDR1 SGHTA and CDR2 FQGNSA. Trimming removed 6 bases at V and 1 base at J, with 10 bases between. The CDR3 runs 13 residues. The variable domain in full, completed from reference TRBV7-2 and TRBJ2-7, reads GAGVSQSPSNKVTEKGKDVELRCDPISGHTALYWYRQSLGQGLEFLIYFQGNSAPDKSGLPSDRFSAERTGGSVSTLTIQRTQQEDSAVYLCASRSRVSYEQYFGPGTRLTVT.

The chain combines TRBV6-1 with TRBJ1-1; unclear D gene. Germline V CDR1 and CDR2: MNHNS, SASEGT. Trimming removed 5 bases at V and 0 bases at J, with 10 bases between. This CDR3 is 14 amino acids long. CDR3 coding DNA: TGTGCCAGCAGTACAGAGTTCATGAACACTGAAGCTTTCTTT. Encoded protein: CASSTEFMNTEAFF.

This clone has only a few counts. The rearrangement joins TRBV7-9 to TRBJ2-5; TRBD2 agrees at 9 bases. Germline CDR1 is SEHNR and CDR2 is FQNEAQ (reference sequence). This CDR3 contains 14 residues. J was trimmed by 2 bases and V by 5 bases; bases with no gene match: 3. CDR3 nucleotide sequence: TGTGCCAGCAGCCAGACTAGCGGACAAGAGACCCAGTACTTC. Its translation: CASSQTSGQETQYF.

This chain joins TRBV6-6 and TRBJ2-7; 10 bases agree with TRBD2. The CDR3 has 15 residues. The V gene's germline CDR1 is MNHNY and CDR2 SVGAGI (reference sequence). V lost 6 bases to trimming and J lost 4 bases; unmatched junction nucleotides: 9. The CDR3 DNA follows: TGTGCCAGCAGCCAGGCCGGGACTAGCGTTTACGAGCAGTACTTC. This sequence encodes CASSQAGTSVYEQYF.

The DNA for the CDR3 is TGTGCCAGCAGAAGAGACTCGGTTAATCCGGGAGGCTACACCTTC. The encoded protein is CASRRDSVNPGGYTF. The chain combines TRBV6-1 with TRBJ1-2, with D unresolved. The germline V and J ends were trimmed by 6 bases and 8 bases, with 22 bases remaining between them. CDR3 length equals 15 residues. Germline values: CDR1 MNHNS, CDR2 SASEGT.

The chain recombines TRBV5-6 with TRBJ2-1; weak D call: TRBD2 (5 bases). The CDR3 contains 14 residues. Looked up from germline, CDR1 is SGHDT and CDR2 is YYEEEE. Between the trimmed V and J ends, which lost 6 bases and 9 bases, there was a span of 19 bases. This CDR3 is CASTFSGKVPEQFF. Here the CDR3 DNA reads TGTGCCAGCACCTTTTCCGGGAAGGTACCTGAGCAGTTCTTC.

Only a few counts were recorded for this clone. V usage is TRBV2 and J usage is TRBJ2-1; TRBD2 matches 10 bases. This CDR3 comprises 15 residues. Germline CDR1 is SNHLY and CDR2 is FYNNEI. The J segment lost 9 bases and the V segment lost 7 bases, leaving 12 bases of the junction unmatched. The chain's CDR3 is CASTSLAGVTGEQFF. The CDR3 DNA follows: TGTGCCAGCACGTCTCTAGCGGGAGTAACTGGTGAGCAGTTCTTC.

The chain's CDR3 is CASSPPGTGLVYEQYF. In DNA, the CDR3 is TGTGCCAGCTCACCTCCCGGGACAGGGTTGGTCTACGAGCAGTACTTC. V is TRBV18 and J is TRBJ2-7; 9 bases are shared with TRBD1. J gave up 3 bases and V 3 bases, and 9 bases lay outside the gene matches. Germline CDR1 and CDR2: KGHSH and LQKENI. The CDR3 contains 16 residues.

The chain links TRBV27 to TRBJ2-7; D is unresolved. V lost 0 bases to trimming and J lost 5 bases, with 11 bases between them. Germline lookup yields CDR1 MNHEY and CDR2 SMNVEV (reference sequence). CDR3 length equals 14 residues. DNA of the CDR3: TGTGCCAGCAGTTTATCTTACGGAGCTAACGAGCAGTACTTC. Its translation is CASSLSYGANEQYF.

The CDR3 spells CASSSPGTPPNYGYTF. The CDR3 region has the DNA TGTGCCAGCAGTTCTCCCGGGACACCTCCTAACTATGGCTACACCTTC. The V and J genes are TRBV6-5 and TRBJ1-2, with a possible D match to TRBD1 (6 bases). CDR3 length equals 16 residues. Germline values: CDR1 MNHEY, CDR2 SVGAGI. Trimming cost V 4 bases and J 0 bases, with 15 bases left between them.

This chain links TRBV28 with TRBJ2-5, with 7 bases matching TRBD1. Trimming took 6 bases from V and 6 from J; bases not matched to a gene: 10. The CDR3 extends over 14 amino acids. Germline V gene lookup returns CDR1 MDHEN and CDR2 SYDVKM. In nucleotides, the CDR3 is TGTGCCAGCAGCCATTCAGGGGGAAGGAAGACCCAGTACTTC. Translation gives CASSHSGGRKTQYF. Supplemented by reference TRBV28 and TRBJ2-5, the full variable domain reads DVKVTQSSRYLVKRTGEKVFLECVQDMDHENMFWYRQDPGLGLRLIYFSYDVKMKEKGDIPEGYSVSREKKERFSLILESASTNQTSMYLCASSHSGGRKTQYFGPGTRLLVL.

The rearrangement uses TRBV6-6 and TRBJ1-1, with unresolved D. Between the trimmed V and J ends, which lost 4 bases and 1 base, there was a span of 7 bases. The CDR3 covers 13 residues. Germline CDR1 is MNHNY and CDR2 is SVGAGI (reference sequence). The CDR3: CASSLIQNTEAFF. The CDR3 nucleotides read TGTGCCAGCAGTTTAATACAGAACACTGAAGCTTTCTTT.

The chain couples TRBV4-1 to TRBJ2-1; 8 nucleotides match TRBD2. V gave up 0 bases and J gave up 7 bases; unmatched junction bases: 2. Germline V CDR1 and CDR2: MGHRA, YSYEKL. CDR3 size: 14 residues. This chain's CDR3 is CASSQESSGNEQFF. The CDR3 bases are TGCGCCAGCAGCCAAGAATCTAGCGGGAATGAGCAGTTCTTC.

The chain carries TRBV6-6 and TRBJ1-4, with 7 bases matching TRBD1. J was trimmed by 9 bases and V by 6 bases; bases with no gene match: 10. This CDR3 is 14 amino acids long. Germline V gene sequence: CDR1 MNHNY, CDR2 SVGAGI (reference sequence). CDR3 protein: CASRTPGQLKKLFF. The CDR3 nucleotides read TGTGCCAGCAGAACACCGGGACAGCTAAAAAAACTGTTTTTT.

This sequence joins TRBV6-5 and TRBJ2-3; a weak D match, TRBD1 (5 bases). There are 13 residues in the CDR3. V was cut by 8 bases and J by 0 bases, with 9 bases left in between. The germline V gene encodes CDR1 MNHEY and CDR2 SVGAGI. In DNA form, the CDR3 reads TGTGCCAGCCGACCAGGGAGCACAGATACGCAGTATTTT. It encodes CASRPGSTDTQYF.

Here the CDR3 reads CASGESGVNYGYTF. As DNA, the CDR3 is TGTGCCAGCGGAGAATCCGGGGTTAACTATGGCTACACCTTC. The V and J genes are TRBV6-5 and TRBJ1-2; no definite D call. Deletions cut 8 bases from V and 1 base from J, with 14 bases between. The CDR3 totals 14 residues. Germline lookup yields CDR1 MNHEY and CDR2 SVGAGI.

This sequence joins TRBV7-9 and TRBJ2-7; 7 bases are a match to TRBD2. V shed 4 bases, J shed 2 bases, and the junction held 14 bases outside the gene matches. CDR1 and CDR2 from the germline V gene are SEHNR and FQNEAQ (reference sequence). This CDR3 is built from 17 residues. CDR3 DNA sequence: TGTGCCAGCAGCTCCCACTCGGGGAGGGAAACGGCCTACGAGCAGTACTTC. As protein: CASSSHSGRETAYEQYF. The full variable domain, rest sourced from reference TRBV7-9 and TRBJ2-7, is DTGVSQNPRHKITKRGQNVTFRCDPISEHNRLYWYRQTLGQGPEFLTYFQNEAQLEKSRLLSDRFSAERPKGSFSTLEIQRTEQGDSAMYLCASSSHSGRETAYEQYFGPGTRLTVT.